Here is one TCR beta chain with its context. What it recognizes is unknown. This entry is derived from a study of PD-L1 blockade in urothelial cancer. Study-level results: Better survival was predicted by below-median pretreatment blood TCR clonality.

V was clipped by 7 bases and J by 3 bases, with 22 bases between them. From germline, CDR1 is LNHDA and CDR2 SQIVND (reference sequence). The CDR3 extends over 17 amino acids. The method was immunoSEQ multiplex PCR; TCRdb's version includes in-frame clones alone and lacks a portion of them. The sample has some 27,000 clones; approximately 79% are singletons. The TCR comes from a middle-aged man with urothelial cancer. The chain recombines TRBV19 with TRBJ1-5, with D possibly matching TRBD1 (5 bases). Sequenced material: PBMCs, taken around atezolizumab (anti-PD-L1) treatment. Here the CDR3 DNA reads TGTGCCAGTACCCATTCCCGGGGGGGTTCCATCAATCAGCCCCAGCATTTT. Its protein product is CASTHSRGGSINQPQHF.